This T cell receptor beta chain was sequenced during a study of blood T cell repertoires in COVID-19. Profiled with immunoSEQ multiplex PCR; TCRdb holds only in-frame clones, not every one. The data contain more than 80,000 clones, roughly 91% of them singletons. The specimen sequenced was peripheral blood. This TCR derives from a man younger than 35 with COVID-19, enrolled during active disease.

The CDR3 bases are TGTGCCAGCAGCCAAGATTTCCTTGGGAGTAGGACCGGGGAGCTGTTTTTT. Protein sequence: CASSQDFLGSRTGELFF. This chain uses TRBV4-2 with TRBJ2-2; possibly TRBD2 for D (5 bases). This CDR3 is 17 amino acids long. Trimming left V 0 bases short and J 5 bases short, with 16 bases between. Per germline, CDR1 LGHNA and CDR2 YNFKEQ.